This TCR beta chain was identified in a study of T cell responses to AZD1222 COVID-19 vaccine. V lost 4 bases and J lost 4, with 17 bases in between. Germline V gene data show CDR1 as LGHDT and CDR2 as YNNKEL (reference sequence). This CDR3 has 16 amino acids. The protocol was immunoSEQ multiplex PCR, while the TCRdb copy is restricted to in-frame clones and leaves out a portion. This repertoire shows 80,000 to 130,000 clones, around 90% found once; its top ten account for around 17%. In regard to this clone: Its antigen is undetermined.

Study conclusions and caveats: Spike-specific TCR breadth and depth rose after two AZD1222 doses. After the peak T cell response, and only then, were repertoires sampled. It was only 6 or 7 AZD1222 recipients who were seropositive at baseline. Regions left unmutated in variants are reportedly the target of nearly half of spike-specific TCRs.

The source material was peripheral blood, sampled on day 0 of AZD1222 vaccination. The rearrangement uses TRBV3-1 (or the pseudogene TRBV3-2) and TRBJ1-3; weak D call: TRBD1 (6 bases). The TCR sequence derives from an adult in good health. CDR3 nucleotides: TGTGCCAGCAGCCCGACGAGGCCAGGGGAAGGAAACACCATATATTTT. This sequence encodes CASSPTRPGEGNTIYF.